These 25 T cell receptor beta chains came from one sample sequenced in a study of T cells in Graves' hyperthyroidism and ophthalmopathy (dated by TCRdb to the late 2010s). Preparation of the library involved multiplex PCR. TCRdb records Illumina HiSeq 2000 as the sequencer. The TCR beta CDR3 regions were amplified from RNA transcripts. The TCR CDR3 was subjected to a first round of RT-PCR using the HTBI primer set and the Qiagen OneStep RT-PCR kit. The public reads were reprocessed in TCRdb via fastp at Q25 and MiXCR, keeping in-frame beta chains. Under each unique CDR3 protein, matching rows form one entry showing the most common genes and DNA. The sample profile shows fewer than 800,000 distinct CDR3 sequences; about 16% of them were found once. The leading ten clones occupy approximately 8% of the sample. The material sequenced was blood. The receptors originated from a man aged 18 to 30 with Graves' hyperthyroidism.

This clonotype turned up a few times. The rearrangement links TRBV25-1 to TRBJ2-1; 12 nucleotides agree with TRBD2. CDR1 is MGHDK and CDR2 is SYGVNS in the germline V gene. CDR3 length: 16 amino acids. Trimming cost V 8 bases and J 3 bases; bases outside gene matches: 8. The CDR3 is CASGLAGGLIYNEQFF. In DNA, the CDR3 is TGTGCCAGCGGGCTAGCGGGAGGGCTTATCTACAATGAGCAGTTCTTC.

This clonotype was seen only a few times. CDR3 in DNA: TGCAGTGCCGCCGGGGATCAAAGCACAGATACGCAGTATTTT. Encoded protein: CSAAGDQSTDTQYF. This chain joins TRBV20-1 and TRBJ2-3; D possibly corresponds to TRBD2 (5 bases). V lost 6 bases and J lost 0, with 13 bases in between. The CDR3 spans 14 residues. Germline CDR1 is DFQATT and CDR2 is SNEGSKA (reference sequence).

This clonotype was found many times. The chain employs TRBV3-1 and TRBJ2-3; D is possibly TRBD2 (6 bases). The CDR3 totals 15 residues. Between the trimmed V and J ends, which lost 0 bases and 0 bases, there was a span of 7 bases. Germline V gives CDR1 LGHDT, CDR2 YNNKEL (reference sequence). CDR3 nucleotides: TGTGCCAGCAGCCAAGAGGACTACAGCACAGATACGCAGTATTTT. It encodes CASSQEDYSTDTQYF.

Ten or more counts support this clonotype. The chain carries TRBV3-1 and TRBJ2-6; D ambiguous. CDR3 length: 15 amino acids. V shed 6 bases and J shed 0 bases, with 9 bases lying between them. Germline lookup yields CDR1 LGHDT and CDR2 YNNKEL (reference sequence). Written as DNA, the CDR3 is TGTGCCAGCAGTCATGGATCCTCTGGGGCCAACGTCCTGACTTTC. Its protein is CASSHGSSGANVLTF.

In its sample, this clonotype was seen many times. The chain joins TRBV28 to TRBJ2-5; D not certain. CDR1 is MDHEN and CDR2 is SYDVKM in the germline V gene. The CDR3 is 14 residues long. Between the trimmed V and J ends, which lost 6 bases and 5 bases, there was a span of 16 bases. CDR3 bases: TGTGCCAGCAGCCCTAATATTAACTGGGAGACCCAGTACTTC. It translates to CASSPNINWETQYF.

This clonotype was seen ten or more times. J is TRBJ2-7 and V is TRBV3-1; maybe TRBD1 (6 bases). The germline V gene has CDR1 LGHDT and CDR2 YNNKEL (reference sequence). The CDR3 contains 14 residues. With 3 bases removed from V and 1 base from J, the gap between germline ends came to 10 bases. DNA for the CDR3: TGTGCCAGCAGCCATGGGCAGGGGTCCTACGAGCAGTACTTC. Translating gives CASSHGQGSYEQYF.

This clonotype was picked up a small number of times. This chain connects TRBV28 to TRBJ2-4, with 7 nucleotides matching TRBD1. V lost 4 bases to trimming and J lost 1 base; unmatched junction nucleotides: 7. This CDR3 contains 16 residues. Germline assignment: CDR1 MDHEN and CDR2 SYDVKM. The CDR3 DNA follows: TGTGCCAGCAGTTCAAAGGGGGCGTGGGCCAAAAACATTCAGTACTTC. Translation gives CASSSKGAWAKNIQYF.

The sample holds many counts of this clonotype. The chain combines TRBV27 with TRBJ2-1; a weak D match, TRBD2 (5 bases). The germline V and J ends were trimmed by 4 bases and 5 bases, with 12 bases remaining between them. Germline CDR1 is MNHEY and CDR2 is SMNVEV (reference sequence). The CDR3 sequence is 14 residues long. In DNA form, the CDR3 reads TGTGCCAGCAGTTGGCTAGCAGGTGACAATGAGCAGTTCTTC. It is translated as CASSWLAGDNEQFF.

This clonotype was recorded at least ten times. The chain links TRBV12-3 or TRBV12-4 to TRBJ1-1; D uncertain. V lost 10 bases and J 4 bases, leaving 25 bases between the germline ends. This CDR3 has 16 amino acids. The CDR3 nucleotides are TGTGCCATAAGAGAAGAGGAAGGGAGGATTGGCACTGAAGCTTTCTTT. Its protein is CAIREEEGRIGTEAFF.

V usage is TRBV4-1 and J usage is TRBJ2-7, with 9 bases matching TRBD1. Germline assignment: CDR1 MGHRA and CDR2 YSYEKL. J lost 2 bases, V lost 5 bases, and 7 bases had no gene match. CDR3 length: 15 residues. CDR3 sequence reads: CASSEGQGGTYEQYF. In nucleotides, the CDR3 is TGCGCCAGCAGCGAGGGACAGGGAGGAACCTACGAGCAGTACTTC.

The sample holds many counts of this clonotype. The chain links TRBV28 to TRBJ2-7; D is unclear. The CDR3 loop spans 13 amino acids. Germline V CDR1 and CDR2: MDHEN, SYDVKM. V lost 8 bases, J lost 6 bases, and 17 bases lay in between. The CDR3 sequence: CASDSFQDPEQYF. The CDR3 DNA reads TGTGCCAGCGATTCGTTCCAGGACCCCGAGCAGTACTTC.

In its sample, this clonotype was seen many times. The V call is TRBV12-3 or TRBV12-4, the J call TRBJ1-1, with D hard to call. The V end was cut by 3 bases, the J end by 0 bases, with 5 bases between. The length of the CDR3 is 13 residues. The CDR3 reads CASSFEMNTEAFF. CDR3 sequence (DNA): TGTGCCAGCAGTTTTGAGATGAACACTGAAGCTTTCTTT.

The chain is built from TRBV20-1 and TRBJ2-1; D call uncertain. V lost 0 bases to trimming and J lost 15 bases, with 12 bases between them. The CDR3 runs 11 residues. CDR1 is DFQATT, CDR2 SNEGSKA, per germline (reference sequence). The CDR3 sequence: CSARDSLVSFF. CDR3 nucleotides: TGCAGTGCTAGAGATAGTCTAGTTTCGTTCTTC.

This clonotype has at least ten counts. The rearrangement joins TRBV27 to TRBJ2-1; no reliable D call. Germline V gene lookup returns CDR1 MNHEY and CDR2 SMNVEV (reference sequence). V lost 6 bases and J 0 bases, leaving 9 bases between the germline ends. The CDR3 runs to 14 residues. CDR3 nucleotide sequence: TGTGCCAGCAGCTTTACTGGCTCCTACAATGAGCAGTTCTTC. This encodes CASSFTGSYNEQFF.

The DNA for the CDR3 is TGTGCCAGCAGTCCGAAGCGCGAAGCTAACACAGATACGCAGTATTTT. Its translation is CASSPKREANTDTQYF. The chain employs TRBV27 and TRBJ2-3; unclear D gene. The CDR3 extends over 16 amino acids. Germline loops: CDR1 MNHEY, CDR2 SMNVEV (reference sequence). V was shortened by 5 bases and J by 2 bases, with 17 bases between the two germline ends.

The V call is TRBV7-3, the J call TRBJ2-1; 7 bases line up with TRBD2. Germline CDR1 and CDR2: SGHTA and FQGTGA. The ends lost 1 base at V and 0 bases at J; junction bases unmatched: 3. This CDR3 has 16 amino acids. CDR3 nucleotides: TGTGCCAGCAGCTTAATTGGCGGGAGCTCCTACAATGAGCAGTTCTTC. As protein: CASSLIGGSSYNEQFF.

The gene calls are TRBV25-1 and TRBJ2-1; a weak D match, TRBD2 (6 bases). Deletions cut 3 bases from V and 5 bases from J, with 17 bases between. This CDR3 is built from 16 residues. Germline CDR1 reads MGHDK; CDR2 reads SYGVNS. As DNA, the CDR3 is TGTGCCAGCAGTGATCCCCTAGGAGGGACCAACAATGAGCAGTTCTTC. Its translation: CASSDPLGGTNNEQFF.

The chain recombines TRBV3-1 with TRBJ2-2; 10 bases match TRBD2. Germline trimming cut 4 bases from V and 6 bases from J; bases unmatched to any gene: 5. This CDR3 is built from 15 residues. CDR1 LGHDT and CDR2 YNNKEL come from the germline V gene (reference sequence). In DNA, the CDR3 is TGTGCCAGCAGCCTTAGCGGGGGGCGGTCCGGGGAGCTGTTTTTT. It specifies CASSLSGGRSGELFF.

The CDR3, as DNA: TGTGCCAGCAGTTACCCCCCTAGCGGGGAAGACTACGAGCAGTACTTC. It codes for CASSYPPSGEDYEQYF. The V call is TRBV6-7, the J call TRBJ2-7; 9 bases match TRBD2. Being an ORF, TRBV6-7 has a function that is uncertain. The CDR3 extends over 16 amino acids. V trimming: 2 bases; J trimming: 3 bases; junction bases outside the gene matches: 8.

The rearrangement joins TRBV12-3 or TRBV12-4 to TRBJ2-7; a possible D gene is TRBD1 (5 bases). With 3 bases removed from V and 5 bases from J, the gap between germline ends came to 17 bases. The CDR3 is 15 amino acids. The CDR3, as DNA: TGTGCCAGCAGTTTTAGGACACCGCCCCGGAACGAGCAGTACTTC. Translated, it gives CASSFRTPPRNEQYF.

This clonotype was observed a few times. The rearrangement uses TRBV29-1 and TRBJ2-7; 11 nucleotides line up with TRBD1. The CDR3 sequence is 13 residues long. V was clipped by 5 bases and J by 4 bases; unmatched bases: 4. The germline CDR1 and CDR2 sequences are SQVTM and ANQGSEA. CDR3: CSVRTGGSYEQYF. CDR3 DNA: TGCAGCGTTAGGACAGGGGGCTCGTACGAGCAGTACTTC.

The chain combines TRBV9 with TRBJ2-2; 7 bases are shared with TRBD2. Unmatched junction bases numbered 7, after V lost 3 bases and J lost 2 bases. Germline V CDR1 and CDR2: SGDLS, YYNGEE. CDR3 length: 16 residues. CDR3 amino acids: CASSAGGLVNTGELFF. The CDR3 region has the DNA TGTGCCAGCAGCGCGGGGGGTCTGGTAAACACCGGGGAGCTGTTTTTT.

This clonotype has only a few counts. The chain recombines TRBV5-8 with TRBJ2-2; the match to TRBD1 covers 12 bases. This CDR3 has 15 residues. From germline, CDR1 is SGHTS and CDR2 YDEGEE. Trimming at V came to 3 bases and at J to 4 bases, leaving 1 base not matched to a gene. The CDR3 is CASSWGQGATGELFF. The DNA for the CDR3 is TGTGCCAGCAGCTGGGGACAGGGGGCCACCGGGGAGCTGTTTTTT.

For the CDR3, the DNA is TGTGCCAGCAGTGAATCAGCGGGAGGGCCGGAGACCCAGTACTTC. Its translation is CASSESAGGPETQYF. The rearrangement links TRBV6-1 to TRBJ2-5, with 10 bases matching TRBD2. The CDR3 contains 15 residues. The germline gives CDR1 MNHNS, CDR2 SASEGT. With 2 bases clipped from V and 5 bases from J, the junction kept 5 bases outside the gene matches.

This clonotype turned up a few times. V is TRBV7-3 and J is TRBJ2-7; 9 bases are shared with TRBD2. Germline V lookup: CDR1 SGHTA, CDR2 FQGTGA. Losses at the gene ends were 5 bases for V and 4 bases for J; bases not matched to a gene: 9. The CDR3 is made up of 15 amino acids. In nucleotides, the CDR3 is TGTGCCAGCAGCCCCCAGGGAAGCGGGAGGTACGAGCAGTACTTC. Its protein product is CASSPQGSGRYEQYF.